One sample yielded the 11 T cell receptor beta chains listed below, sequenced in a study of tumor-infiltrating lymphocytes in primary liver carcinoma (TCRdb year 2017). TRIzol reagent was used to extract blood RNA from unsorted whole blood, while the DNeasy Blood & Tissue kit provided the germline DNA. Sequencing took place on an Illumina HiSeq 2500. Using a constant-region primer and ProtoScript II reverse transcriptase, TCRbeta-specific cDNA was reverse-transcribed from about 540 ng total RNA. Construction of the TCRbeta libraries relied on three nested rounds of multiplex PCR, following a slightly modified ARM-PCR procedure. Each of the first two PCR rounds ran for around 10 cycles using multiplex TRBV1-TRBV30 forward primers together with a Cbeta reverse primer. TCRdb itself trimmed the public reads at Q25 with fastp, ran MiXCR and retained productive beta chains. CDR3 protein duplicates are merged, each entry listing the most common genes and DNA. The sample table shows approximately 340,000 distinct CDR3 sequences, and approximately 65% are seen once. Together, the top ten hold 5.5% to 7% of the sample.

What was sequenced was peripheral blood. All receptors come from a man aged 40-55 years with primary liver carcinoma and hepatitis B virus infection.

To note about this clonotype: The junction departs from germline at one end; a sequencing error may be responsible. The gene calls are TRBV28 and TRBJ1-2; unclear D gene. This CDR3 has 15 residues. CDR1 is MDHEN, CDR2 SYDVKM, per germline. The CDR3 is CASSTNGPPRRSYTF. CDR3 coding DNA: TGTGCCAGCAGCACGAACGGGCCCCCGCGTAGAAGCTACACTTTC.

This clonotype was seen only a few times. The rearrangement uses TRBV6-1 and TRBJ1-1; D uncertain. The CDR3 length is 13 residues. In germline, CDR1 is MNHNS, CDR2 SASEGT. Trimming removed 2 bases from V and 0 bases from J, with 4 bases in between. The CDR3 protein is CASSERLNTEAFF. In DNA, the CDR3 is TGTGCCAGCAGTGAACGTCTGAACACTGAAGCTTTCTTT.

This clonotype was seen repeatedly, ten times or more. This chain connects TRBV6-6 to TRBJ1-2, with D possibly TRBD1 on 5 matching bases. Trimming left V 0 bases short and J 5 bases short, with 19 bases between. This CDR3 is built from 17 residues. From germline, CDR1 is MNHNY and CDR2 SVGAGI (reference sequence). CDR3 amino acids: CASSYSGTSTGAYGYTF. CDR3 coding DNA: TGTGCCAGCAGTTACTCCGGGACGTCCACCGGGGCGTATGGCTACACCTTC.

A note on this clonotype: At one end the junction does not follow the germline gene, possibly because of a read error. The V call is TRBV11-2, the J call TRBJ2-7; D tentatively fits TRBD1 or TRBD2 (5 bases each). CDR3 length equals 15 residues. The germline gives CDR1 SGHAT, CDR2 FQNNGV. This CDR3 reads CANSLAFGTAKEQYF. The CDR3 DNA sequence: TGTGCCAACAGCTTAGCGTTCGGGACCGCTAAGGAGCAGTACTTC.

This clonotype was recorded a few times. A clone one base away is much larger, so this may be a read error. Since the CDR3 does not end with the conserved phenylalanine or tryptophan, this likely comes from a read error. This sequence joins TRBV29-1 and TRBJ2-6; D gene ambiguous. V shed 5 bases and J shed 1 base, with 15 bases lying between them. Germline V gene sequence: CDR1 SQVTM, CDR2 ANQGSEA. The CDR3 is 16 amino acids. In DNA form, the CDR3 reads TGCAGCGTTAACAAAAGAGCGAATTCTGGGGCCAACGTCCTGACTCTC. Translation gives CSVNKRANSGANVLTL.

In regard to this clonotype: A much larger clonotype is one base distant, so this may be a read error. This chain connects TRBV10-3 to TRBJ2-1; TRBD2 matches 13 bases. Germline-derived CDR1 and CDR2 are ENHRY and SYGVKD. The CDR3 spans 14 residues. Germline trimming cut 4 bases from V and 9 bases from J; bases unmatched to any gene: 3. This CDR3 is CAISGLAGGIEQFF. The CDR3 DNA sequence: TGTGCCATCAGTGGACTAGCGGGAGGCATTGAGCAGTTCTTC.

Concerning this clonotype: This may stem from a read error, because a much larger clone lies one nucleotide away. The rearrangement links TRBV30 to TRBJ1-1, with no clear D. This CDR3 is built from 12 residues. CDR1 and CDR2 (germline): GTSNPN, SVGIG (reference sequence). The CDR3: CDRDKKGTEAFF. The CDR3 nucleotides are TGTGACCGGGATAAGAAAGGCACTGAAGCTTTCTTT.

The rearrangement links TRBV6-2 or TRBV6-3 to TRBJ1-5; no definite D call. V gave up 6 bases and J gave up 2 bases, with 11 bases separating them. Germline CDR1 and CDR2: MNHEY and SVGEGT. The CDR3 loop spans 14 amino acids. As DNA, the CDR3 is TGTGCCAGCAGCGACGTCGTGGGCAATCAGCCCCAGCATTTT. Protein: CASSDVVGNQPQHF.

The J gene is TRBJ2-7, the V gene TRBV4-1; unclear D gene. The V and J ends lost 0 bases and 10 bases respectively, with 16 bases between them. This CDR3 is built from 14 residues. The germline gives CDR1 MGHRA, CDR2 YSYEKL. CDR3 nucleotides: TGCGCCAGCAGCCAAGATCTCCAGGATCCCCTCCAGTACTTC. Translation: CASSQDLQDPLQYF.

Remarks on this clonotype: A much larger clone differs from this one at a single base, so this may be a read error. The chain links TRBV12-3 or TRBV12-4 to TRBJ2-5; TRBD1 agrees at 8 bases. This CDR3 has 15 residues. With V trimmed by 6 bases and J by 5 bases, 11 bases remained unmatched. CDR3 nucleotide sequence: TGTGCCAGCAGCCTAGTCCCGGACAGGGCGGAGACCCAGTACTTC. It specifies CASSLVPDRAETQYF.

In regard to this clonotype: Germline is not matched at one junction end, which may reflect a read error. This chain joins TRBV11-2 and TRBJ2-1; a possible D gene is TRBD2 (6 bases). This CDR3 is 19 amino acids long. Germline lookup yields CDR1 SGHAT and CDR2 FQNNGV. The CDR3 DNA follows: TGTGCCAACAGCAACCGTCCCGTAGTACGGGACTCGAGATACAATGAGCAGTTCTTC. Translated: CANSNRPVVRDSRYNEQFF.